Here is one T cell receptor beta chain with its context. Its specific antigen is unknown. There are no base qualities to consult, and no much larger clone falls within one base. This record comes from a study of CD8 T cells in ankylosing spondylitis (dated by TCRdb to 2016 to 2017). At the level of the whole study: The study profiled T cell receptor beta repertoires in healthy donors and ankylosing spondylitis patients to find disease-linked TCR variants. In total, the full study cohort was made up of 110 or so healthy donors and 25 ankylosing spondylitis patients. Peripheral blood was sampled, and synovial fluid was additionally collected from ankylosing spondylitis patients.

General findings and caveats noted by the study authors: Some of the motif variants had been reported before in the synovial fluid and blood of reactive arthritis patients, a finding that suggests common disease-initiation mechanisms. In peripheral blood, the disease-linked clones were found at relatively low frequencies and had a CD8+ phenotype. The disease-linked clones were reported as significantly enriched in matched synovial fluid samples from ankylosing spondylitis patients. Blood from ankylosing spondylitis patients appeared to be characterized by a TCR beta motif made up of eight highly homologous amino acid variants.

Looking up the germline V gene yields CDR1 SGHAT and CDR2 FQNNGV. V and J lose 5 bases and 2 bases, and a span of 19 bases separates them. The CDR3 runs 16 residues from the cysteine to the phenylalanine. Of the read, only the CDR3 DNA is kept; its 48 bases are in frame from base 1. Sequencing used an Illumina HiSeq 2500. Quantitative 5'-RACE with molecular barcodes was the method used to prepare the TCR beta libraries. The paper's data handling went like this. A new computational method based on a probabilistic model of VDJ rearrangement was used to identify disease-linked TCR variants. TCRdb reprocessing: public reads trimmed at Q25 with fastp, clones called with MiXCR, in-frame beta chains kept. One record per CDR3 amino acid sequence lists the most common genes and DNA. TCRdb's processing, not the authors' own work, is the source of the V and J calls. The sample profile shows about 540,000 distinct CDR3 sequences; about 13% of them were found once. Around 7% of the sample comes from the top ten.

The chain was built from TRBV11-2 and TRBJ2-7; TRBD1 is a possible D gene, resting on 5 matching bases. The receptor was isolated from a male donor with ankylosing spondylitis. The sample taken for sequencing was blood, either unsorted or a sorted T cell fraction (not recorded which). The DNA reads as follows: TGTGCCAGCAGCCCCCAGCTCGGCAGGGAAGCCTACGAGCAGTACTTC. The resulting protein is CASSPQLGREAYEQYF.